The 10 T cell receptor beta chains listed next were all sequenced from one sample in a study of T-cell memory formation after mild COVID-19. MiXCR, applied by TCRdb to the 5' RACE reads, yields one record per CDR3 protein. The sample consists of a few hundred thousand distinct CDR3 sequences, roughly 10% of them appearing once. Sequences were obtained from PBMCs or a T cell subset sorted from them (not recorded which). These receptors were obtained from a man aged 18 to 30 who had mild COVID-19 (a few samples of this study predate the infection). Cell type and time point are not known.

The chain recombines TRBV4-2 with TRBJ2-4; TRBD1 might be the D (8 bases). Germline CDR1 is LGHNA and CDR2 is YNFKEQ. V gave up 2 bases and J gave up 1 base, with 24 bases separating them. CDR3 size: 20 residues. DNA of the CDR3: TGTGCCAGCAGCCAACTACACAGGGGGGGGTTGGATATGGCCAAAAACATTCAGTACTTC. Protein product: CASSQLHRGGLDMAKNIQYF.

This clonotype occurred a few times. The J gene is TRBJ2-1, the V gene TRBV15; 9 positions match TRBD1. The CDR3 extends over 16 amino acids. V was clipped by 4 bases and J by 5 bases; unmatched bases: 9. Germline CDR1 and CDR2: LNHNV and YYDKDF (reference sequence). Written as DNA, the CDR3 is TGTGCCACCAGCACCACGGACAGGGGTCAGCACAATGAGCAGTTCTTC. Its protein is CATSTTDRGQHNEQFF.

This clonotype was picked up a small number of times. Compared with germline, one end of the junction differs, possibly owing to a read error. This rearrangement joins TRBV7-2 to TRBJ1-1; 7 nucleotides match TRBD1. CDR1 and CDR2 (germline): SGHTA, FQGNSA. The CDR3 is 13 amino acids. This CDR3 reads CASSPTGFTEAFF. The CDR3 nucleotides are TGTGCCAGCAGCCCGACAGGGTTCACTGAGGCTTTCTTT.

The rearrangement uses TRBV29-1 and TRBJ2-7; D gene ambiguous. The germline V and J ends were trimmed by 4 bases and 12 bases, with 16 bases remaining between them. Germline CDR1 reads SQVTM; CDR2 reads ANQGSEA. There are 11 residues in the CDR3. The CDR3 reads CSVVIRAALYV. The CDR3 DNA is TGCAGCGTTGTGATCCGGGCCGCCCTGTACGTC.

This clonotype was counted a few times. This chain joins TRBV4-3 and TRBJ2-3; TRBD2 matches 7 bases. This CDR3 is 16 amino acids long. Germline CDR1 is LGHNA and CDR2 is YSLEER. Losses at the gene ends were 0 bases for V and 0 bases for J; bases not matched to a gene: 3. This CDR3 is CASSQEASGSTDTQYF. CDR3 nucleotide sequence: TGCGCCAGCAGCCAAGAGGCTAGCGGAAGCACAGATACGCAGTATTTT.

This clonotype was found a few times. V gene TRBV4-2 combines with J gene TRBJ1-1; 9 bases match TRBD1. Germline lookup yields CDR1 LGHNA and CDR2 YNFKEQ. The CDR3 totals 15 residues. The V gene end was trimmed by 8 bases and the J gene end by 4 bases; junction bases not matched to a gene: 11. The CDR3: CASGNMGQGSTEAFF. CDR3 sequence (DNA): TGTGCCAGCGGGAATATGGGACAGGGCAGCACTGAAGCTTTCTTT.

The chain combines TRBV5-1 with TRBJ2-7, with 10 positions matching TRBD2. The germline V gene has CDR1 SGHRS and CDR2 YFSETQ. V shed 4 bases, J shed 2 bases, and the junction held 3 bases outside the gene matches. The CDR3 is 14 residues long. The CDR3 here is CASSQSGGAYEQYV. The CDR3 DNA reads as TGCGCCAGCAGCCAAAGCGGGGGGGCCTACGAGCAGTACGTC.

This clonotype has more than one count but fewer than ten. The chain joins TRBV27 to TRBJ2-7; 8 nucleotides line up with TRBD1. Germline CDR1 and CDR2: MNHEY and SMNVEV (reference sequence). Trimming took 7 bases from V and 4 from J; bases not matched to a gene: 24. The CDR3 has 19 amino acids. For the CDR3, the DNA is TGTGCCAGCACCAATCGTGGGGTTAGACAGGGGTTGGGGGCTTACGAGCAGTACGTC. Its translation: CASTNRGVRQGLGAYEQYV.

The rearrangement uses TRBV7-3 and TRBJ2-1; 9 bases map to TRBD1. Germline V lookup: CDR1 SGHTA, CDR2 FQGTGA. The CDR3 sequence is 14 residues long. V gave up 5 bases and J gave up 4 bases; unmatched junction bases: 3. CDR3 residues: CASSTTGGYNEQFF. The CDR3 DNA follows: TGTGCCAGCAGCACGACAGGGGGTTACAATGAGCAGTTCTTC.

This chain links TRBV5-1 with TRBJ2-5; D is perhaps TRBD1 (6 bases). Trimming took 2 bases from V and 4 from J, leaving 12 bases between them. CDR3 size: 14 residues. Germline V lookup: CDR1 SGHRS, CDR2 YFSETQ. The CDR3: CASSFQGRRETQYF. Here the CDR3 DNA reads TGCGCCAGCAGCTTTCAGGGGCGGCGAGAGACCCAGTACTTC.